This TCR beta chain came from a study of shared T cell receptors in the human thymus. Profiled with immunoSEQ multiplex PCR; TCRdb holds only in-frame clones, not every one. In the table there are roughly 500,000 clones, roughly 74% of which are singletons. These same data were also listed under a study on human thymus T cells. That work contributes: Use of V and J genes seemed skewed within the thymic and blood repertoires.

The sample comprised thymocytes. This TCR came from a boy younger than two with a congenital heart defect.

CDR3 DNA sequence: TGTGCCATCAGGGCCCGGACTAGCGGGATCTACGAGCAGTACTTC. Its protein is CAIRARTSGIYEQYF. The chain is built from TRBV10-3 and TRBJ2-7; 12 bases agree with TRBD2. The CDR3 length is 15 residues. V was pared by 6 bases and J by 3 bases, with 6 bases of the junction left unmatched. From germline, CDR1 is ENHRY and CDR2 SYGVKD.